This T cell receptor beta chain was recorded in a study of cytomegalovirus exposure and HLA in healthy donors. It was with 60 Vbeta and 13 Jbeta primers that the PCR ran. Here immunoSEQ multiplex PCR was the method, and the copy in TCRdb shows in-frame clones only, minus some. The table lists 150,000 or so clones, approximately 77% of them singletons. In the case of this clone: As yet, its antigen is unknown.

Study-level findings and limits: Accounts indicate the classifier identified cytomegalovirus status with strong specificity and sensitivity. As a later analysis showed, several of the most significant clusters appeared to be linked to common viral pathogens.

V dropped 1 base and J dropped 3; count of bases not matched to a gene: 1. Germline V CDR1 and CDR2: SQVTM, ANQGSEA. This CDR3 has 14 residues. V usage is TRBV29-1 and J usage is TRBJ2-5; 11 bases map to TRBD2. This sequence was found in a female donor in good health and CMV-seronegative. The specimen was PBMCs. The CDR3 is CSVEGLAGKETQYF. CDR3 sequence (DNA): TGCAGCGTTGAAGGACTAGCGGGAAAAGAGACCCAGTACTTC.